Reported below is one T cell receptor (beta chain). The target antigen is unknown. This sample is drawn from a study of shared clonotypes between healthy human individuals. The study's findings and limits: Naive subsets usually exceeded memory subsets in estimated richness. Unshared clonotypes carried lower generation probabilities than those common to all four donors.

V dropped 4 bases and J dropped 7 bases, with 7 bases sitting between them. In germline, CDR1 is MNHEY, CDR2 SMNVEV (reference sequence). The CDR3 runs 11 residues. The naive CD8 fraction comprised CD45RO-negative cells positively selected for CCR7 and excluded terminally differentiated effector memory CD45RA+ cells. Several immunoSEQ 96-well plates shared each subset's DNA, each plate a replicate. It was about 210 ng DNA, 30,000 or so T cell genomes, that sorted-subset replicate PCRs used. The data were produced by immunoSEQ multiplex PCR, yet TCRdb's version contains in-frame clones alone and is incomplete. The sample comprises roughly 2,000,000 clones, around 93% of which are singletons, and approximately 1.6% rests with the top ten.

The chain combines TRBV27 with TRBJ2-5; D is undetermined. The sequence came from a man younger than 30 in good health. Some clones in this sample may be carry-over from other donors' samples. The source material was naive CD8+ T cells from PBMCs. DNA for the CDR3: TGTGCCAGCAGTTCCGGGTGGACCCAGTACTTC. Translating gives CASSSGWTQYF.